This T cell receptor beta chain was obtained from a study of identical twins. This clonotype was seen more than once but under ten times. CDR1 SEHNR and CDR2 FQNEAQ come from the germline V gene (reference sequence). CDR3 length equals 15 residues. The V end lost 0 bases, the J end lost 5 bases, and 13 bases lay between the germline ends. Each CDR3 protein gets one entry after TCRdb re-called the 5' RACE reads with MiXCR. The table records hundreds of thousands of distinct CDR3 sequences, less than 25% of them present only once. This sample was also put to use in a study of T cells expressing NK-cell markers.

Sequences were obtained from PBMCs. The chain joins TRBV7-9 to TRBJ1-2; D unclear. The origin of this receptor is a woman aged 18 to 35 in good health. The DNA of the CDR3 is TGTGCCAGCAGCTTAGCTGGGATCCGGGGTTATGGCTACACCTTC. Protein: CASSLAGIRGYGYTF.